These 22 T cell receptor beta chains were sequenced from one sample in a study of neurological immune-mediated disorders. Using its own MiXCR run on the 5' RACE reads, TCRdb lists one record per CDR3 protein. Altogether tens of thousands of distinct CDR3 sequences are present, 10% to 15% being singletons, with the ten largest covering about 10%. The sequencing input was PBMCs. Every receptor here comes from a woman aged 55 to 70 with HTLV-1-associated myelopathy (HAM/TSP).

This clonotype was seen repeatedly, ten times or more. This chain uses TRBV19 with TRBJ2-7, with 8 positions matching TRBD2. The V gene's germline CDR1 is LNHDA and CDR2 SQIVND (reference sequence). The CDR3 is 16 amino acids. V dropped 4 bases and J dropped 3; count of bases not matched to a gene: 11. The CDR3 is CASSSQSAGGIYEQYF. CDR3 in DNA: TGTGCCAGTAGTAGCCAATCGGCGGGAGGAATCTACGAGCAGTACTTC. The full variable domain, in which reference TRBV19 and TRBJ2-7 provide the parts outside the CDR3, is DGGITQSPKYLFRKEGQNVTLSCEQNLNHDAMYWYRQDPGQGLRLIYYSQIVNDFQKGDIAEGYSVSREKKESFPLTVTSAQKNPTAFYLCASSSQSAGGIYEQYFGPGTRLTVT.

This clonotype was observed many times. V usage is TRBV20-1 and J usage is TRBJ2-3; no reliable D call. Germline V gives CDR1 DFQATT, CDR2 SNEGSKA (reference sequence). Trimming shortened V by 6 bases and J by 0 bases, and 13 bases separated the two germline ends. The CDR3 consists of 14 residues. The CDR3 loop is CSAPPELSTDTQYF. DNA for the CDR3: TGCAGTGCCCCGCCTGAACTGAGCACAGATACGCAGTATTTT.

Many counts were recorded for this clonotype. The chain uses TRBV20-1 and TRBJ2-7; TRBD2 matches 10 bases. The length of the CDR3 is 16 residues. Germline V gives CDR1 DFQATT, CDR2 SNEGSKA (reference sequence). Trimming took 0 bases from V and 3 from J; bases not matched to a gene: 8. CDR3 sequence reads: CSARDLSASGSYEQYF. DNA for the CDR3: TGCAGTGCTAGAGATCTCTCGGCTAGCGGGAGCTACGAGCAGTACTTC.

A word on this clonotype: This sequence may be a read error, since a much larger clone differs from it by one base. The V call is TRBV27, the J call TRBJ2-1, with D perhaps matching TRBD2 (6 bases). Between the trimmed V and J ends, which lost 3 bases and 3 bases, there was a span of 9 bases. CDR1 and CDR2 from the germline V gene are MNHEY and SMNVEV (reference sequence). The CDR3 extends over 14 amino acids. DNA of the CDR3: TGTGCCAGCAGTTTCGGGACTCACTACAATGAGCAGTTCTTC. This codes for CASSFGTHYNEQFF.

There are many counts of this clonotype. The chain has TRBV5-1 and TRBJ2-7; D possibly corresponds to TRBD2 (6 bases). Deletions cut 0 bases from V and 7 bases from J, with 8 bases between. The CDR3 runs to 12 residues. Germline V gene lookup returns CDR1 SGHRS and CDR2 YFSETQ. CDR3 coding DNA: TGCGCCAGCAGCTTGGTACGGGGGGAGCAGTACTTC. Translation gives CASSLVRGEQYF.

This clonotype was recorded many times. The rearrangement links TRBV12-3 or TRBV12-4 to TRBJ1-1, with 7 bases lining up with TRBD1. Trimming removed 5 bases from V and 1 base from J; junction bases left unmatched: 7. This CDR3 spans 15 amino acids. In nucleotides, the CDR3 is TGTGCCAGCAGTCTACACCGGACAGGGAACACTGAAGCTTTCTTT. Translating it yields CASSLHRTGNTEAFF.

This clonotype has a count of ten or more. The gene calls are TRBV6-5 and TRBJ2-2; possibly TRBD2 for D (5 bases). Between the trimmed V and J ends, which lost 8 bases and 5 bases, there was a span of 15 bases. The CDR3 loop spans 14 amino acids. Per germline, CDR1 MNHEY and CDR2 SVGAGI. CDR3 nucleotide sequence: TGTGCCAGCCAGCGGCAGGAGAGGACCGGGGAGCTGTTTTTT. Protein product: CASQRQERTGELFF.

Many counts were recorded for this clonotype. The chain joins TRBV7-9 to TRBJ2-3, with 15 positions matching TRBD2. Germline trimming cut 5 bases from V and 3 bases from J; bases unmatched to any gene: 18. CDR1 is SEHNR and CDR2 is FQNEAQ in the germline V gene (reference sequence). This CDR3 is built from 21 residues. The CDR3 is CASSVYGLAGGRGKRTDTQYF. DNA for the CDR3: TGTGCCAGCAGCGTATACGGACTAGCGGGAGGGAGGGGCAAGCGAACAGATACGCAGTATTTT.

This clonotype was seen repeatedly, ten times or more. The chain couples TRBV12-3 or TRBV12-4 to TRBJ2-2, with D perhaps matching TRBD2 (6 bases). The ends were cut back, 1 base at V and 6 bases at J, with 9 bases in the middle. The CDR3 is 14 amino acids. CDR3 sequence reads: CASSLGGRSGELFF. The CDR3 nucleotides are TGTGCCAGCAGTTTAGGGGGGAGGTCCGGGGAGCTGTTTTTT.

This clonotype was detected many times. This chain joins TRBV7-6 and TRBJ2-3; D call uncertain. This CDR3 contains 15 residues. Trimming took 5 bases from V and 0 from J, leaving 12 bases between them. Germline values: CDR1 SGHVS, CDR2 FNYEAQ. DNA for the CDR3: TGTGCCAGCAGCCGCTGGGCCCTCAGCACAGATACGCAGTATTTT. Protein sequence: CASSRWALSTDTQYF.

This clonotype was picked up many times. V is TRBV7-2 and J is TRBJ2-1, with D maybe TRBD2 (5 bases). V was trimmed by 5 bases and J by 9 bases, leaving 17 bases between them. Looked up from germline, CDR1 is SGHTA and CDR2 is FQGNSA. This CDR3 has 14 residues. CDR3 sequence: CASSRRGSIAEQFF. CDR3 nucleotides: TGTGCCAGCAGCCGACGGGGAAGCATAGCTGAGCAGTTCTTC.

This clonotype was observed many times. The chain uses TRBV7-9 and TRBJ2-3; 9 nucleotides match TRBD1. V lost 3 bases to trimming and J lost 6 bases; unmatched junction nucleotides: 7. The CDR3 is 15 amino acids. From germline, CDR1 is SEHNR and CDR2 FQNEAQ (reference sequence). CDR3 DNA: TGTGCCAGCAGCTTGATAAACAGGGGGCCGGATACGCAGTATTTT. Its translation: CASSLINRGPDTQYF.

This clonotype was recorded many times. The chain couples TRBV12-3 or TRBV12-4 to TRBJ1-6; no clear D gene. The CDR3 loop spans 13 amino acids. The V gene lost 8 bases and the J gene lost 7 bases, with 12 bases spanning the gap. CDR3 loop: CASAQADNSPLHF. CDR3 sequence (DNA): TGTGCCAGCGCCCAGGCTGACAATTCACCCCTCCACTTT.

This clonotype has at least ten counts. The chain joins TRBV25-1 to TRBJ1-4, with D possibly being TRBD1 (5 bases). The CDR3 spans 15 residues. The germline V gene encodes CDR1 MGHDK and CDR2 SYGVNS. The V end was cut by 2 bases, the J end by 5 bases, with 12 bases between. The CDR3 region is CASSERTPRNEKLFF. DNA for the CDR3: TGTGCCAGCAGTGAAAGGACACCCCGCAATGAAAAACTGTTTTTT.

This clonotype was picked up many times. The V gene is TRBV5-4, the J gene TRBJ2-7; D unresolved. CDR1 is SGHNT, CDR2 YYREEE, per germline (reference sequence). The CDR3 has 13 amino acids. Between the trimmed V and J ends, which lost 1 base and 0 bases, there was a span of 5 bases. CDR3 DNA sequence: TGTGCCAGCAGCTTGTTGGGCTCCTACGAGCAGTACTTC. Protein sequence: CASSLLGSYEQYF.

This clonotype was seen ten or more times. This rearrangement joins TRBV29-1 to TRBJ2-7; TRBD1 or TRBD2 may be the D gene (5 bases each). V was shortened by 1 base and J by 6 bases, with 10 bases between the two germline ends. The CDR3 is made up of 12 amino acids. Germline V lookup: CDR1 SQVTM, CDR2 ANQGSEA. The CDR3 nucleotides are TGCAGCGTTGAAGGGGGTGGGGGCGAGCAGTACTTC. This translates into CSVEGGGGEQYF.

This clonotype was counted only a few times. This chain uses TRBV20-1 with TRBJ1-4; 9 nucleotides line up with TRBD1. Trimming removed 6 bases from V and 0 bases from J; junction bases left unmatched: 2. CDR1 is DFQATT, CDR2 SNEGSKA, per germline (reference sequence). This CDR3 comprises 14 residues. This chain's CDR3 is CSAGQGTTNEKLFF. In nucleotides, the CDR3 is TGCAGTGCCGGACAGGGGACAACTAATGAAAAACTGTTTTTT.

The V call is TRBV5-1, the J call TRBJ2-5; D is tentatively TRBD1 or TRBD2 (5 bases each). V was shortened by 6 bases and J by 2 bases, with 14 bases between the two germline ends. The CDR3 totals 14 residues. Germline V gene sequence: CDR1 SGHRS, CDR2 YFSETQ. In DNA, the CDR3 is TGCGCCAGCAATCGCCGGGACGGGCAAGAGACCCAGTACTTC. Protein: CASNRRDGQETQYF.

This clonotype has a count of ten or more. The V call is TRBV20-1, the J call TRBJ2-7; a weak D match, TRBD2 (6 bases). With 3 bases removed from V and 5 bases from J, the gap between germline ends came to 20 bases. CDR3 length: 15 residues. Per germline, CDR1 DFQATT and CDR2 SNEGSKA (reference sequence). DNA for the CDR3: TGCAGTGCTAGTGTCCCCCTCGGAGGGAGCCACGAGCAGTACTTC. Translating it yields CSASVPLGGSHEQYF.

This clonotype was detected ten times or more. Written as DNA, the CDR3 is TGTGCCAGCACCCGAGGGCCCCCAGATACGCAGTATTTT. Translated: CASTRGPPDTQYF. J is TRBJ2-3 and V is TRBV27; D is perhaps TRBD2 (5 bases). The CDR3 spans 13 residues. Trimming removed 7 bases from V and 4 bases from J, with 12 bases in between. CDR1 is MNHEY and CDR2 is SMNVEV in the germline V gene (reference sequence).

Remarks on this clonotype: This could be a read error, since a much larger clone is one nucleotide away. The V call is TRBV7-6, the J call TRBJ2-7, with 9 bases fitting TRBD2. Germline loops: CDR1 SGHVS, CDR2 FNYEAQ. This CDR3 is 12 amino acids long. V dropped 5 bases and J dropped 6; count of bases not matched to a gene: 2. This CDR3 reads CASSLSGGEQYF. Here the CDR3 DNA reads TGTGCCAGCAGCCTTAGCGGGGGCGAGCAGTACTTC. The full variable domain, its missing parts supplied by reference TRBV7-6 and TRBJ2-7, is GAGVSQSPRYKVTKRGQDVALRCDPISGHVSLYWYRQALGQGPEFLTYFNYEAQQDKSGLPNDRFSAERPEGSISTLTIQRTEQRDSAMYRCASSLSGGEQYFGPGTRLTVT.

With regard to this clonotype: At one end, the junction sequence differs from germline, possibly due to a read error. This rearrangement joins TRBV10-2 to TRBJ2-3; tentative D call: TRBD1 (5 bases). The CDR3 spans 14 residues. The V gene's germline CDR1 is WSHSY and CDR2 SAAADI. CDR3 sequence reads: CASKRTPSTDTQYF. As DNA, the CDR3 is TGTGCCAGCAAGAGGACACCCAGCACAGATACGCAGTATTTT.